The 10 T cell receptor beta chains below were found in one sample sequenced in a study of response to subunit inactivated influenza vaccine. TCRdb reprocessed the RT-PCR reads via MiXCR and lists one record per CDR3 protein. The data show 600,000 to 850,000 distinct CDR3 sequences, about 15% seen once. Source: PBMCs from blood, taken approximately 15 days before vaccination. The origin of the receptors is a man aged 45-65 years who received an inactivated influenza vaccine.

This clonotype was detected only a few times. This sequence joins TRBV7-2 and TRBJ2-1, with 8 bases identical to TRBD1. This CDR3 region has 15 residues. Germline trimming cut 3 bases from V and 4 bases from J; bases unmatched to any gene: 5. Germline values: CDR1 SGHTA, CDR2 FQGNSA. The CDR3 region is CASSFGQGGYNEQFF. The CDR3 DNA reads TGTGCCAGCAGCTTTGGACAGGGAGGATACAATGAGCAGTTCTTC.

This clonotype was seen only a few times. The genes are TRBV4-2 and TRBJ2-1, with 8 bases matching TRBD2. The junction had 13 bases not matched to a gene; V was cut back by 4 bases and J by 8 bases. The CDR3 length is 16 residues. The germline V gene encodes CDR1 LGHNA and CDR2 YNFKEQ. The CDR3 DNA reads TGTGCCAGCAGCCCCTTCAGGCGGGAGGTTAGTTATGAGCAGTTCTTC. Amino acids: CASSPFRREVSYEQFF.

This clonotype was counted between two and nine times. CDR3 amino acids: CASSLAELAGVGELFF. CDR3 sequence (DNA): TGCGCCAGCAGCTTGGCTGAGCTAGCGGGAGTCGGGGAGCTGTTTTTT. The chain links TRBV5-1 to TRBJ2-2; 10 nucleotides agree with TRBD2. Germline trimming cut 0 bases from V and 7 bases from J; bases unmatched to any gene: 6. CDR3 length: 16 amino acids. The germline V gene encodes CDR1 SGHRS and CDR2 YFSETQ.

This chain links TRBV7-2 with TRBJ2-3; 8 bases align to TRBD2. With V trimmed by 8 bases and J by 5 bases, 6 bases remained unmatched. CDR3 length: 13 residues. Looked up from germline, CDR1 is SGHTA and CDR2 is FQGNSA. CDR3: CASVIAGIDTQYF. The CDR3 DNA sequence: TGTGCCAGCGTCATAGCGGGAATAGATACGCAGTATTTT.

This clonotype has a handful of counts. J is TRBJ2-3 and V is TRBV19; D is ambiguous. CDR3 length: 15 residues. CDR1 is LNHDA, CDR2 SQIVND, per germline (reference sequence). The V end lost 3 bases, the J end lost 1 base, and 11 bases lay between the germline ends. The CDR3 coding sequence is TGTGCCAGTAGTATCCGGCCTTGGGGCACAGATACGCAGTATTTT. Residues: CASSIRPWGTDTQYF.

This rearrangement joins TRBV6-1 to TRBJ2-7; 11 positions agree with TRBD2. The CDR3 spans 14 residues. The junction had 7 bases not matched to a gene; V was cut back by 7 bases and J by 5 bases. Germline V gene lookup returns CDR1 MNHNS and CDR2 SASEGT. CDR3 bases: TGTGCCAGCATTGGACTAGCGGGCGGCCACGAGCAGTACTTC. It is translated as CASIGLAGGHEQYF.

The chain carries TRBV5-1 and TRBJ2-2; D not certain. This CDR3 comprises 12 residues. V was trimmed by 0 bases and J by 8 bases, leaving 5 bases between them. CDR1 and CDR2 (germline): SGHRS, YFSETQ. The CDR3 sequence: CASSLDGGELFF. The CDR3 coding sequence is TGCGCCAGCAGCTTGGACGGAGGGGAGCTGTTTTTT.

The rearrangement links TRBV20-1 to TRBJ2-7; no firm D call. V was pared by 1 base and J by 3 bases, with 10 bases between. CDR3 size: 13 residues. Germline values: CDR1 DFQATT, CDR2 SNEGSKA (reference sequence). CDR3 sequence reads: CSARGSYLYEQYF. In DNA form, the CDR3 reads TGCAGTGCTAGAGGCAGCTATCTCTACGAGCAGTACTTC.

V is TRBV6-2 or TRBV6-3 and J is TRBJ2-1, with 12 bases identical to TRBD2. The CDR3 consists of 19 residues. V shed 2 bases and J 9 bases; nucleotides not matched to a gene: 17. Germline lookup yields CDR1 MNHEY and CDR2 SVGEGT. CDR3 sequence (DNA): TGTGCCAGCAGTTACCAAGTCCCGGGACTAGCGGGTAATCGGGCTGAGCAGTTCTTC. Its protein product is CASSYQVPGLAGNRAEQFF.

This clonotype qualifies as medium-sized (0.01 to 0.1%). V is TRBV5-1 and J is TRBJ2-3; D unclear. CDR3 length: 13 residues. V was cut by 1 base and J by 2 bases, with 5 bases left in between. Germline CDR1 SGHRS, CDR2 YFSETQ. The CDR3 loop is CASSLQDTDTQYF. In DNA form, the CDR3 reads TGCGCCAGCAGCTTGCAGGACACAGATACGCAGTATTTT.